This T cell receptor beta chain was sequenced in a study of beta chain features in type 1 diabetes. Study-level findings and limits: Researchers could not determine here whether HLA type influences TCRB rearrangement. Reduced insertions and increased deletions marked VDJ junctions in type 1 diabetes patients.

This clone was seen a handful of times. Its antigen is not known. Sorting of CD4+ naive, central memory, regulatory and stem cell-like memory cells was performed via CD45RO/CCR7/CD25/CD127/CD95/CD27. The CDR3 runs to 17 residues. Looked up from germline, CDR1 is SGHNT and CDR2 is YYREEE (reference sequence). Trimming removed 4 bases from V and 2 bases from J; junction bases left unmatched: 9. Expressed TCRB transcripts got sequenced, as all isolated RNA was reverse transcribed. It was found that naive, central memory and regulatory T cell samples averaged around 3.7 million reads. Profiled with immunoSEQ multiplex PCR; TCRdb holds only in-frame clones, not every one. The sample consists of 850,000 to 900,000 clones, roughly a sixth of them appearing once.

Input material: naive CD4+ T cells from blood. This receptor was taken from a woman under 30 in good health. The chain has TRBV5-4 and TRBJ2-3; 11 bases are a match to TRBD2. The CDR3: CASSPGLAGEVTDTQYF. The CDR3 nucleotides read TGTGCCAGCAGCCCCGGACTAGCGGGTGAGGTCACAGATACGCAGTATTTT.